These 23 T cell receptor beta chains were sequenced from one sample in a study of CD8 T cells in Susac syndrome. Reverse transcription of roughly 0.45 to 1 ug RNA was performed with random hexamers. Via MiXCR, TCRdb re-called the immunoSEQ multiplex PCR reads, giving one row per CDR3 protein. The profile shows about 180,000 distinct CDR3 sequences, about 94% of them singletons. Sequencing input: CD4+ T cells from PBMCs. These receptors came from a human donor with multiple sclerosis.

V usage is TRBV25-1 and J usage is TRBJ2-3; a weak D match, TRBD1 (5 bases). The CDR3 consists of 15 residues. Germline loops: CDR1 MGHDK, CDR2 SYGVNS. Trimming took off 1 base at V and 1 base at J, with 9 bases between the two ends. The CDR3 region is CASSEWGQGTDTQYF. The CDR3, as DNA: TGTGCCAGCAGTGAATGGGGCCAGGGCACAGATACGCAGTATTTT.

This clonotype was seen a handful of times. The germline gene is not matched at one end of the junction; a read error may be the cause. The chain links TRBV7-9 to TRBJ2-3, with D perhaps given as TRBD1 or TRBD2 (5 bases each). This CDR3 contains 15 residues. Germline V gene lookup returns CDR1 SEHNR and CDR2 FQNEAQ (reference sequence). The CDR3 bases are TGTGCCAGCAGTTTAGACGGGGCAAGCACAGATACGCAGTATTTT. Translating it yields CASSLDGASTDTQYF.

The chain combines TRBV9 with TRBJ2-3; no clear D gene. Germline V lookup: CDR1 SGDLS, CDR2 YYNGEE. This CDR3 contains 14 residues. V lost 0 bases and J 2 bases, leaving 7 bases between the germline ends. CDR3 amino acids: CASSVDRSTDTQYF. The CDR3 DNA reads as TGTGCCAGCAGCGTAGATAGGTCCACAGATACGCAGTATTTT.

The V and J genes are TRBV2 and TRBJ1-4; D is uncertain. The germline V gene has CDR1 SNHLY and CDR2 FYNNEI. The CDR3 is 11 residues long. V lost 10 bases and J 7 bases, leaving 10 bases between the germline ends. The CDR3 sequence: CATKVFEKLFF. The CDR3 DNA is TGTGCCACCAAGGTTTTTGAAAAACTGTTTTTT.

This clonotype was detected once. The chain uses TRBV30 and TRBJ1-5; D is unresolved. The CDR3 is made up of 14 amino acids. Germline V gives CDR1 GTSNPN, CDR2 SVGIG (reference sequence). V lost 0 bases and J 2 bases, leaving 8 bases between the germline ends. The CDR3 nucleotides are TGTGCCTGGAGTGTACTTCGGGGCAATCAGCCCCAGCATTTT. It codes for CAWSVLRGNQPQHF.

This chain connects TRBV3-1 to TRBJ2-1, with a tentative D call TRBD2 (6 bases). Germline CDR1 reads LGHDT; CDR2 reads YNNKEL (reference sequence). This CDR3 is 12 amino acids long. V dropped 1 base and J dropped 9 bases, with 7 bases sitting between them. This chain's CDR3 is CASSQGGVEQFF. The CDR3 DNA follows: TGTGCCAGCAGCCAAGGGGGGGTTGAGCAGTTCTTC.

J is TRBJ2-5 and V is TRBV13; 7 bases match TRBD1. This CDR3 is built from 17 residues. V trimming: 1 base; J trimming: 5 bases; junction bases outside the gene matches: 13. CDR1 PRHDT and CDR2 FYEKMQ come from the germline V gene (reference sequence). CDR3 amino acids: CASSLDSYYRGNETQYF. CDR3 nucleotides: TGTGCCAGCAGCTTAGATTCTTACTACAGGGGTAACGAGACCCAGTACTTC. Based on the CDR3 plus reference TRBV13 and TRBJ2-5, the full variable domain is AAGVIQSPRHLIKEKRETATLKCYPIPRHDTVYWYQQGPGQDPQFLISFYEKMQSDKGSIPDRFSAQQFSDYHSELNMSSLELGDSALYFCASSLDSYYRGNETQYFGPGTRLLVL.

This clonotype has a handful of counts. This sequence joins TRBV4-3 and TRBJ2-7, with TRBD2 matching 9 bases. Germline assignment: CDR1 LGHNA and CDR2 YSLEER. J lost 4 bases, V lost 3 bases, and 13 bases had no gene match. The CDR3 spans 17 residues. CDR3 nucleotides: TGCGCCAGCAGCCAGAGTCGGGGACAGAGCGGGGGGTACGAGCAGTACTTC. Protein: CASSQSRGQSGGYEQYF.

The chain is built from TRBV9 and TRBJ2-1; 8 bases match TRBD2. The junction had 8 bases not matched to a gene; V was cut back by 0 bases and J by 6 bases. Germline CDR1 SGDLS, CDR2 YYNGEE. This CDR3 region has 16 residues. CDR3 sequence reads: CASSVEGGGSGNEQFF. CDR3 DNA: TGTGCCAGCAGCGTAGAAGGCGGGGGGTCCGGCAATGAGCAGTTCTTC.

The chain has TRBV11-2 and TRBJ1-2, with D possibly matching TRBD1 (6 bases). V was trimmed by 1 base and J by 4 bases, leaving 13 bases between them. The CDR3 is 15 amino acids. Germline CDR1 SGHAT, CDR2 FQNNGV. The CDR3 DNA reads TGTGCCAGCAGCTTAGGGACCAGGACAGTCTATGGCTACACCTTC. This encodes CASSLGTRTVYGYTF.

The genes are TRBV20-1 and TRBJ2-4, with TRBD1 identical over 9 bases. The CDR3 has 13 residues. Germline CDR1 and CDR2: DFQATT and SNEGSKA (reference sequence). V shed 5 bases and J 3 bases; nucleotides not matched to a gene: 2. CDR3 nucleotide sequence: TGCAGTGCTCTGACAGGGGGCAAAAACATTCAGTACTTC. It translates to CSALTGGKNIQYF.

The chain carries TRBV19 and TRBJ2-5; D unclear. Per germline, CDR1 LNHDA and CDR2 SQIVND (reference sequence). The CDR3 is made up of 13 amino acids. V gave up 6 bases and J gave up 3 bases, with 11 bases separating them. The CDR3 DNA sequence: TGTGCCAGTAGACGAGACCGAAAAGAGACCCAGTACTTC. It yields the protein CASRRDRKETQYF.

The chain uses TRBV7-8 and TRBJ2-1; D might be TRBD2 (6 bases). The CDR3 is 14 amino acids. CDR1 is SGHVS, CDR2 FQNEAQ, per germline. The ends were cut back, 0 bases at V and 4 bases at J, with 7 bases in the middle. The CDR3 loop reads CASSLAGGYNEQFF. In DNA, the CDR3 is TGTGCCAGCAGCTTAGCGGGGGGATACAATGAGCAGTTCTTC.

This clonotype has only a few counts. The chain has TRBV27 and TRBJ1-2, with TRBD1 matching over 9 bases. Germline V gene lookup returns CDR1 MNHEY and CDR2 SMNVEV (reference sequence). Losses at the gene ends were 5 bases for V and 4 bases for J; bases not matched to a gene: 2. This CDR3 contains 13 residues. Written as DNA, the CDR3 is TGTGCCAGCAGTAAGGGACAGGGCTATGGCTACACCTTC. This encodes CASSKGQGYGYTF.

This chain uses TRBV6-2 or TRBV6-3 with TRBJ2-5, with 13 bases identical to TRBD2. CDR1 is MNHEY and CDR2 is SVGEGT in the germline V gene. With 5 bases clipped from V and 1 base from J, the junction kept 1 base outside the gene matches. CDR3 length: 15 amino acids. CDR3 bases: TGTGCCAGCAGTCGGACTAGCGGGGGCCAAGAGACCCAGTACTTC. Its protein is CASSRTSGGQETQYF.

The chain is built from TRBV7-9 and TRBJ2-3; 8 bases align to TRBD1. Germline assignment: CDR1 SEHNR and CDR2 FQNEAQ (reference sequence). V lost 8 bases and J lost 0; bases outside the gene matches: 7. There are 15 residues in the CDR3. CDR3 amino acids: CASSPTGASTDTQYF. CDR3 DNA: TGTGCCAGCTCCCCGACAGGGGCTAGCACAGATACGCAGTATTTT.

The chain couples TRBV7-9 to TRBJ1-2, with D hard to call. The CDR3 has 14 residues. Per germline, CDR1 SEHNR and CDR2 FQNEAQ (reference sequence). V was shortened by 1 base and J by 5 bases, with 11 bases between the two germline ends. The chain's CDR3 is CASSLDPLGYGYTF. DNA for the CDR3: TGTGCCAGCAGCTTAGACCCCCTTGGATATGGCTACACCTTC.

J is TRBJ2-4 and V is TRBV11-2; no definite D call. Trimming took 1 base from V and 8 from J, leaving 3 bases between them. This CDR3 has 11 residues. Germline V gives CDR1 SGHAT, CDR2 FQNNGV. CDR3 nucleotide sequence: TGTGCCAGCAGCTTAGGAGACATTCAGTACTTC. It is translated as CASSLGDIQYF.

The V call is TRBV19, the J call TRBJ2-7; a possible D gene is TRBD1 (6 bases). Germline V lookup: CDR1 LNHDA, CDR2 SQIVND (reference sequence). Trimming cost V 6 bases and J 5 bases, with 20 bases left between them. The CDR3 loop spans 15 amino acids. The CDR3 DNA follows: TGTGCCAGTAGCCCGCCGGGACATAGAACTGACGAGCAGTACTTC. Its protein is CASSPPGHRTDEQYF.

V and J are TRBV18 and TRBJ2-4; a possible D gene is TRBD1 (5 bases). The length of the CDR3 is 16 residues. Germline V lookup: CDR1 KGHSH, CDR2 LQKENI. V dropped 3 bases and J dropped 2 bases, with 14 bases sitting between them. The CDR3 sequence: CASSPLPGLTKNIQYF. CDR3 DNA sequence: TGTGCCAGCTCACCTCTCCCAGGGTTGACCAAAAACATTCAGTACTTC.

The chain couples TRBV10-3 to TRBJ2-3; perhaps TRBD2 as D (6 bases). Germline-derived CDR1 and CDR2 are ENHRY and SYGVKD. This CDR3 has 15 residues. The ends were cut back, 6 bases at V and 4 bases at J, with 17 bases in the middle. DNA for the CDR3: TGTGCCATCAGCCCATTTGTAACGGGGGCAGATACGCAGTATTTT. This sequence encodes CAISPFVTGADTQYF.

The chain carries TRBV3-1 and TRBJ2-3; D possibly corresponds to TRBD1 (6 bases). The CDR3 sequence is 13 residues long. CDR1 is LGHDT and CDR2 is YNNKEL in the germline V gene (reference sequence). The ends were cut back, 5 bases at V and 4 bases at J, with 10 bases in the middle. CDR3 sequence (DNA): TGTGCCAGCAGCTGGGGGCTAGCAGATACGCAGTATTTT. Amino acids: CASSWGLADTQYF.

The genes are TRBV5-1 and TRBJ2-3; D is unresolved. The V gene's germline CDR1 is SGHRS and CDR2 YFSETQ. Trimming stripped 4 bases from V and 4 bases from J, with 10 bases between. This CDR3 is 13 amino acids long. CDR3 bases: TGCGCCAGCAGCCCCACCGCGGCAGATACGCAGTATTTT. Encoded protein: CASSPTAADTQYF.